The 25 T cell receptor beta chains reported below all come from one sample, sequenced in a study of T cell changes during pregnancy in multiple sclerosis. The method was immunoSEQ multiplex PCR; TCRdb's version includes in-frame clones alone and lacks a portion of them. The table has some 71,000 clones, roughly 93% seen once. The material sequenced was peripheral blood, taken in the third trimester of pregnancy. Receptor source: a female donor with multiple sclerosis, enrolled in a pregnancy study.

The chain couples TRBV6-5 to TRBJ1-1; no firm D call. The length of the CDR3 is 13 residues. The V gene's germline CDR1 is MNHEY and CDR2 SVGAGI. V lost 7 bases to trimming and J lost 3 bases, with 12 bases between them. The CDR3 bases are TGTGCCAGCACTATAGACGGGGACACTGAAGCTTTCTTT. Translating it yields CASTIDGDTEAFF.

The genes are TRBV6-5 and TRBJ2-1; no reliable D call. The germline CDR1 and CDR2 sequences are MNHEY and SVGAGI. V shed 4 bases and J shed 4 bases, with 11 bases lying between them. This CDR3 region has 14 residues. As DNA, the CDR3 is TGTGCCAGCAGTTTAGAGGCCCTATACAATGAGCAGTTCTTC. Translated: CASSLEALYNEQFF.

V gene TRBV7-8 combines with J gene TRBJ2-3; D unresolved. The ends were cut back, 1 base at V and 6 bases at J, with 14 bases in the middle. Per the germline V gene, CDR1 is SGHVS and CDR2 is FQNEAQ. This CDR3 has 15 amino acids. This chain's CDR3 is CASSLVLWASDTQYF. The CDR3 DNA is TGTGCCAGCAGCTTAGTTCTATGGGCCAGCGATACGCAGTATTTT.

The CDR3, as DNA: TGCGCCAGCAGGGCAGAGGCCGCTCGGGCTTTCTTT. Residues: CASRAEAARAFF. J is TRBJ1-1 and V is TRBV10-2; no clear D. CDR3 length: 12 residues. The V end lost 6 bases, the J end lost 11 bases, and 16 bases lay between the germline ends. CDR1 is WSHSY and CDR2 is SAAADI in the germline V gene.

The chain combines TRBV7-2 with TRBJ1-4; no firm D call. Germline assignment: CDR1 SGHTA and CDR2 FQGNSA. The CDR3 length is 16 residues. V was clipped by 5 bases and J by 8 bases, with 21 bases between them. The DNA of the CDR3 is TGTGCCAGCAGCAACTCAGAGCGGGGATGGGTAGAAAAACTGTTTTTT. Amino acids: CASSNSERGWVEKLFF.

In this sample, this clone turned up a few times. The chain couples TRBV9 to TRBJ2-2, with TRBD2 as a possible D gene (5 bases). Trimming took 0 bases from V and 1 from J, leaving 10 bases between them. The CDR3 covers 16 residues. Germline V CDR1 and CDR2: SGDLS, YYNGEE. The chain's CDR3 is CASSVDVGRNTGELFF. DNA of the CDR3: TGTGCCAGCAGCGTAGATGTGGGGAGGAACACCGGGGAGCTGTTTTTT.

This sequence joins TRBV5-4 and TRBJ2-1, with 8 bases that match TRBD1. V dropped 4 bases and J dropped 6; count of bases not matched to a gene: 3. The V gene's germline CDR1 is SGHNT and CDR2 YYREEE (reference sequence). This CDR3 contains 13 residues. The CDR3 sequence is CASSRTGLNEQFF. As DNA, the CDR3 is TGTGCCAGCAGCCGGACAGGGCTCAATGAGCAGTTCTTC. The variable domain in full, completed from reference TRBV5-4 and TRBJ2-1, reads ETGVTQSPTHLIKTRGQQVTLRCSSQSGHNTVSWYQQALGQGPQFIFQYYREEENGRGNFPPRFSGLQFPNYSSELNVNALELDDSALYLCASSRTGLNEQFFGPGTRLTVL.

The J gene is TRBJ1-6, the V gene TRBV15, with 7 bases lining up with TRBD1. V trimming: 6 bases; J trimming: 9 bases; junction bases outside the gene matches: 8. Germline V gene lookup returns CDR1 LNHNV and CDR2 YYDKDF (reference sequence). CDR3 length: 14 amino acids. CDR3 bases: TGTGCCACCAGAGGGACAGCCAGGGGTTCACCCCTCCACTTT. It specifies CATRGTARGSPLHF.

The gene calls are TRBV2 and TRBJ2-7; possible D gene TRBD1, 5 bases. The V gene's germline CDR1 is SNHLY and CDR2 FYNNEI. This CDR3 is built from 13 residues. Trimming left V 7 bases short and J 3 bases short, with 13 bases between. The DNA of the CDR3 is TGTGCCAGCATCCGACAGACGAGCTACGAGCAGTACTTC. Encoded protein: CASIRQTSYEQYF.

This chain connects TRBV30 to TRBJ2-6, with TRBD2 as a possible D gene (6 bases). The ends were cut back, 2 bases at V and 4 bases at J, with 15 bases in the middle. The CDR3 has 16 residues. Germline lookup yields CDR1 GTSNPN and CDR2 SVGIG (reference sequence). CDR3 sequence (DNA): TGTGCCTGGAGTCAAGGAGGGCGGCCCGGGGCCAACGTCCTGACTTTC. As protein: CAWSQGGRPGANVLTF.

The chain couples TRBV7-3 to TRBJ2-1, with 9 bases matching TRBD2. The CDR3 consists of 17 residues. After removal of 0 bases from V and 8 bases from J, the junction contained 11 bases not matched to a gene. Germline loops: CDR1 SGHTA, CDR2 FQGTGA. CDR3 coding DNA: TGTGCCAGCAGCTTAACGTTCACTCGCGGGGGGGCCCATGAGCAGTTCTTC. Its translation is CASSLTFTRGGAHEQFF.

This clone was detected a few times. V gene TRBV6-4 combines with J gene TRBJ2-3, with a tentative D call TRBD1 (6 bases). Germline assignment: CDR1 MRHNA and CDR2 SNTAGT. V was pared by 5 bases and J by 1 base, with 13 bases between. This CDR3 region has 15 residues. The chain's CDR3 is CASSLESGGTDTQYF. DNA of the CDR3: TGTGCCAGCAGTCTCGAATCAGGGGGCACAGATACGCAGTATTTT.

The rearrangement joins TRBV18 to TRBJ2-5, with TRBD2 identical over 7 bases. Unmatched junction bases numbered 8, after V lost 6 bases and J lost 4 bases. The CDR3 consists of 14 residues. Looked up from germline, CDR1 is KGHSH and CDR2 is LQKENI. CDR3 protein: CASSPGGGGETQYF. The CDR3 coding sequence is TGTGCCAGCTCTCCGGGGGGTGGCGGAGAGACCCAGTACTTC.

The chain combines TRBV5-1 with TRBJ2-2; 8 bases align to TRBD1. Germline CDR1 and CDR2: SGHRS and YFSETQ. The CDR3 has 15 residues. The V and J ends lost 7 bases and 1 base, in that order; junction bases with no gene match: 6. This CDR3 reads CASSRGTGNTGELFF. The CDR3 DNA follows: TGCGCCAGCTCTCGGGGGACAGGGAACACCGGGGAGCTGTTTTTT.

V gene TRBV21-1 combines with J gene TRBJ2-3; the D call of TRBD1 is as the table states it, not checked on the DNA. TRBV21-1 is flagged as a pseudogene. The CDR3 has 13 amino acids. Here the CDR3 DNA reads TGTGCCAGCAGCATTAAAGGGGGAGATACGCAGTATTTT. The encoded protein is CASSIKGGDTQYF.

J is TRBJ1-6 and V is TRBV7-2; D is undetermined. CDR3 length: 15 residues. V was shortened by 1 base and J by 10 bases, with 14 bases between the two germline ends. Germline V lookup: CDR1 SGHTA, CDR2 FQGNSA. The CDR3 loop reads CASSLESTTSSPLHF. The CDR3 DNA sequence: TGTGCCAGCAGCTTAGAATCGACTACTTCCTCACCCCTCCACTTT.

V gene TRBV28 combines with J gene TRBJ1-1, with 9 bases fitting TRBD1. Per germline, CDR1 MDHEN and CDR2 SYDVKM. This CDR3 contains 16 residues. J lost 4 bases, V lost 4 bases, and 10 bases had no gene match. The DNA of the CDR3 is TGTGCCAGCAGTTCCTTAACAGGGGGCTGGGGCACTGAAGCTTTCTTT. Translation: CASSSLTGGWGTEAFF.

The V call is TRBV7-3, the J call TRBJ2-2, with a weak D call TRBD2 (6 bases). Trimming pared 1 base from V and 4 bases from J, leaving 10 bases between. Per the germline V gene, CDR1 is SGHTA and CDR2 is FQGTGA. This CDR3 region has 15 residues. CDR3 bases: TGTGCCAGCAGCTTAAGAGGCGGGACCACCGGGGAGCTGTTTTTT. This sequence encodes CASSLRGGTTGELFF.

The chain has TRBV10-2 and TRBJ1-1; D is uncertain. Germline V gene data show CDR1 as WSHSY and CDR2 as SAAADI. The CDR3 has 14 amino acids. V lost 0 bases and J lost 10, with 15 bases in between. DNA for the CDR3: TGCGCCAGCAGTGAGTCTGGGTTTGCTCCGGGAGCTTTCTTT. Protein sequence: CASSESGFAPGAFF.

CDR3 nucleotides: TGTGCCAGCAGTCTCAGGGGTGGGGGCAGAGCTGCTGATCAGCCCCAGCATTTT. Encoded protein: CASSLRGGGRAADQPQHF. V gene TRBV27 combines with J gene TRBJ1-5; maybe TRBD1 (6 bases). The CDR3 loop spans 18 amino acids. With 5 bases removed from V and 5 bases from J, the gap between germline ends came to 25 bases. In germline, CDR1 is MNHEY, CDR2 SMNVEV (reference sequence).

J is TRBJ1-6 and V is TRBV27, with TRBD1 identical over 10 bases. The CDR3 runs 15 residues. CDR1 and CDR2 from the germline V gene are MNHEY and SMNVEV (reference sequence). Losses at the gene ends were 2 bases for V and 8 bases for J; bases not matched to a gene: 3. For the CDR3, the DNA is TGTGCCAGCAGTTTAGACAGGGGGCCAGATTCACCCCTCCACTTT. This encodes CASSLDRGPDSPLHF.

This chain uses TRBV9 with TRBJ1-4; 9 bases are shared with TRBD1. With 0 bases clipped from V and 7 bases from J, the junction kept 4 bases outside the gene matches. The CDR3 has 15 residues. Germline values: CDR1 SGDLS, CDR2 YYNGEE. CDR3 in DNA: TGTGCCAGCAGCGTAGTCACAGGGGGCATTGAAAAACTGTTTTTT. Amino acids: CASSVVTGGIEKLFF. Filled out from reference TRBV9 and TRBJ1-4, the complete variable domain reads DSGVTQTPKHLITATGQRVTLRCSPRSGDLSVYWYQQSLDQGLQFLIQYYNGEERAKGNILERFSAQQFPDLHSELNLSSLELGDSALYFCASSVVTGGIEKLFFGSGTQLSVL.

The chain combines TRBV5-1 with TRBJ1-5, with 11 bases matching TRBD1. Germline values: CDR1 SGHRS, CDR2 YFSETQ. This CDR3 has 14 residues. V lost 4 bases to trimming and J lost 5 bases; unmatched junction nucleotides: 2. CDR3 amino acids: CASSRGQGDQPQHF. The CDR3 bases are TGCGCCAGCAGCCGGGGACAGGGGGATCAGCCCCAGCATTTT.

V and J are TRBV5-1 and TRBJ2-5, with D hard to call. V was shortened by 2 bases and J by 0 bases, with 2 bases between the two germline ends. The CDR3 extends over 12 amino acids. Germline V gives CDR1 SGHRS, CDR2 YFSETQ. CDR3 in amino acids: CASSFDQETQYF. In DNA form, the CDR3 reads TGCGCCAGCAGCTTCGACCAAGAGACCCAGTACTTC.

The V call is TRBV6-5, the J call TRBJ2-7, with a weak D call TRBD1 (6 bases). Germline values: CDR1 MNHEY, CDR2 SVGAGI. CDR3 length: 14 amino acids. V was shortened by 4 bases and J by 0 bases, with 10 bases between the two germline ends. CDR3 sequence (DNA): TGTGCCAGCAGTTGGGGGCCCAGCTCCTACGAGCAGTACTTC. This encodes CASSWGPSSYEQYF.